This record covers a single T cell receptor beta chain. What it binds is not known. Some clones are missing from TCRdb's copy, which holds only in-frame ones; the method was immunoSEQ multiplex PCR. The table includes about 130,000 clones, roughly 77% detected once. The sample comes from a study of radiation and T cells in renal cell carcinoma. CDR1 is SGHRS and CDR2 is YFSETQ in the germline V gene. The trim removed 4 bases at V and 5 bases at J, leaving 8 bases unmatched. This CDR3 has 15 residues. Findings and caveats of the study: No pretreatment tumor biopsies were available for baseline clonotypes. From baseline, blood top tumor clonotypes peaked at 2 weeks post-radiation.

As for time point: blood 2 weeks post-SBRT. As to treatment: 15 Gy SBRT to primary tumor, nephrectomy 4 weeks later. Serial blood draws occurred at baseline and 2 and 4 weeks post-SBRT. Clear cell pathology was present in this patient's renal cell carcinoma. This chain uses TRBV5-1 with TRBJ2-5; 10 bases line up with TRBD2. The sample in question was blood, obtained from a patient whose treatment included radiotherapy and nephrectomy. The clonotype originates from a woman in her sixties with renal cell carcinoma. In DNA, the CDR3 is TGCGCCAGCAGCCGCTTAGGACTAGCGGAGGAGACCCAGTACTTC. It yields the protein CASSRLGLAEETQYF.